This TCR beta chain was sequenced during a study of blood T cell repertoires in COVID-19 (dated by TCRdb to 2018 to 2021). With regard to the full study: Collaborator samples came from the United States, Italy and Spain and covered acute and convalescent phases of COVID-19. Subjects who had been exposed to COVID-19, were actively infected with it, or had recovered from it provided the deeply sampled blood TCRbeta repertoires that made up the dataset. Where HLA class I and class II types were available, the types were taken from metadata supplied by the sample provider, not from assay-based typing. The material from the prospective study consisted of cDNA or gDNA derived from T cells, B-cell-depleted T cells, or PBMCs. The sample metadata nearly always contained a de-identified subject ID, COVID-19 status, age in years and sex. The repertoires were released in a freely available public database intended as a resource for research on the immune response to SARS-CoV-2. Samples came from the ongoing ImmuneRACE study (first 160 participants) plus 1,254 subjects from 6 global collaborators.

TCRbeta CDR3 regions were amplified from genomic DNA using the immunoSEQ Assay, a bias-controlled multiplex PCR. As for how the authors treated the data: Within the assay, amplification of reference gene primers was used to estimate how many nucleated cells each sample contained. Sequence reads were collapsed and filtered to measure the absolute abundance of every unique TCRbeta CDR3 rearrangement. For each sample, productive Simpson clonality was calculated as the square root of Simpson's diversity index over productive rearrangements. Imported from immuneACCESS, the table was reduced by TCRdb to in-frame sequences with V and J called. These copies leave out some clones; in studies compared against another copy, an unresolved V gene accounts for under half, and the cause of the remainder is not known. V, J and clone size were drawn from that table, and D and trimming were deduced from the DNA. The sample table holds some 180,000 clones, of which roughly four fifths were seen once. Approximately 12% of the sample lies in the top ten.

Another Seattle source contributed samples from volunteer blood donors who had recovered from COVID-19. Each collaborating institution followed its own protocols to collect whole blood in K2EDTA tubes. For TCRbeta analysis, collaborators shipped samples as frozen whole blood, isolated PBMCs, or DNA extracted from either of those sample types. Comments on this clone: The antigen this receptor binds is unknown. The sample holds no much larger clone one base away, and base qualities are not on file.

What the research found in general, with its limitations: Clinical and demographic metadata were provided uncurated, with the amount varying by source and participant.

The CDR3, from cysteine to phenylalanine, totals 18 residues. The only DNA kept is the CDR3, 54 bases in frame from the first base. From V the trimming removes 4 bases and from J it removes 4 bases, while the gene matches leave 21 bases of the junction unaccounted for. Looking up the germline V gene (reference sequence) yields CDR1 DFQATT and CDR2 SNEGSKA. Sequences were obtained from peripheral blood. The sequence links TRBV20-1 to TRBJ2-7; 8 middle bases align to TRBD1. The TCR comes from a man in his forties or fifties who had recovered from COVID-19. The CDR3 has the sequence CSAIDSTGQGQGRYEQYF. The DNA sequence is TGCAGTGCTATTGATTCGACCGGACAGGGCCAAGGTCGGTACGAGCAGTACTTC.